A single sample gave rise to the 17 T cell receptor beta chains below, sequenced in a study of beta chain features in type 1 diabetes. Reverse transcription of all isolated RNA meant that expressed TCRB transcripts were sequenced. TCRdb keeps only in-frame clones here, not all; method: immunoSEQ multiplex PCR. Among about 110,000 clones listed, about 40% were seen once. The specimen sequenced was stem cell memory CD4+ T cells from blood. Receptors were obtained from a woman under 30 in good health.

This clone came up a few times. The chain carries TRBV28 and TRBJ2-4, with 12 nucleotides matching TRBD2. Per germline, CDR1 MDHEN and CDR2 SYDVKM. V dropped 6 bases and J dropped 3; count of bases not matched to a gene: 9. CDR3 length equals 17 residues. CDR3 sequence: CASSSELAGGYKNIQYF. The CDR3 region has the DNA TGTGCCAGCAGCTCCGAGCTAGCGGGAGGGTACAAAAACATTCAGTACTTC.

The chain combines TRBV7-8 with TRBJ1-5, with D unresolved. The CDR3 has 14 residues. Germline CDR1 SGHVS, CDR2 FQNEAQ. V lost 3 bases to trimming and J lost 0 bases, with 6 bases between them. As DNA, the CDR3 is TGTGCCAGCAGCTTTAGTGATAGCAATCAGCCCCAGCATTTT. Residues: CASSFSDSNQPQHF.

The CDR3 loop is CASSLAGAGRGEQFF. The CDR3 DNA sequence: TGTGCCAGCAGCTTGGCGGGAGCCGGTCGAGGTGAGCAGTTCTTC. The chain uses TRBV5-4 and TRBJ2-1, with a weak D call TRBD2 (6 bases). The V gene lost 0 bases and the J gene lost 9 bases, with 16 bases spanning the gap. This CDR3 is built from 15 residues. Germline values: CDR1 SGHNT, CDR2 YYREEE (reference sequence).

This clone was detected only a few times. CDR3 residues: CAISEPPPGTQYF. The CDR3 DNA is TGTGCCATCAGTGAGCCGCCGCCGGGGACCCAGTACTTC. The chain employs TRBV10-3 and TRBJ2-5; D is unresolved. The V end was cut by 2 bases, the J end by 7 bases, with 11 bases between. The CDR3 contains 13 residues. Germline V gene sequence: CDR1 ENHRY, CDR2 SYGVKD.

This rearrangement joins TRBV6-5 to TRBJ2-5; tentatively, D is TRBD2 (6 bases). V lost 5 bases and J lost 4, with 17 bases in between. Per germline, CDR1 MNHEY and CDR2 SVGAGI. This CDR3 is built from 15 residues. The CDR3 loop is CASSTLAPLGETQYF. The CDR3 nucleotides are TGTGCCAGCAGTACTCTAGCGCCCCTGGGAGAGACCCAGTACTTC.

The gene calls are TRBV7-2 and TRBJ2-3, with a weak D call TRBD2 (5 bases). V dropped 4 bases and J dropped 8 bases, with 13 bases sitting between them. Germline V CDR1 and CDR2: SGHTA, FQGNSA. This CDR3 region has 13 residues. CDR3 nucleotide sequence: TGTGCCAGCAGCTCTCTCTTCGGAGGTACGCAGTATTTT. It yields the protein CASSSLFGGTQYF.

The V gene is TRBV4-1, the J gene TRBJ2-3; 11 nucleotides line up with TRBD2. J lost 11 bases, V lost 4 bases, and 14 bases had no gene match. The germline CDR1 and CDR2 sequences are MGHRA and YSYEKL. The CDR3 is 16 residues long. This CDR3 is CASSPTRLAGGGVQYF. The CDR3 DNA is TGCGCCAGCAGCCCGACTCGGCTAGCGGGAGGCGGGGTGCAGTATTTT.

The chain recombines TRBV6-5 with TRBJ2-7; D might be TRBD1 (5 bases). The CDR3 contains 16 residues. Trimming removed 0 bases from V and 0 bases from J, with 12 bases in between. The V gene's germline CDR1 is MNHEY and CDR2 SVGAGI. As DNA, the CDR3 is TGTGCCAGCAGTTACTCGAGATGGGGCCGCTCCTACGAGCAGTACTTC. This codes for CASSYSRWGRSYEQYF.

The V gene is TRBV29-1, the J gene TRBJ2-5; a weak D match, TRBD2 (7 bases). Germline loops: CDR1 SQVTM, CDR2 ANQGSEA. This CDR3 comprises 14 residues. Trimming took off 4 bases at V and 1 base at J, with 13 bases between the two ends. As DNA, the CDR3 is TGCAGCGTTGTGGCTGGGGGGGCCCAAGAGACCCAGTACTTC. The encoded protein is CSVVAGGAQETQYF.

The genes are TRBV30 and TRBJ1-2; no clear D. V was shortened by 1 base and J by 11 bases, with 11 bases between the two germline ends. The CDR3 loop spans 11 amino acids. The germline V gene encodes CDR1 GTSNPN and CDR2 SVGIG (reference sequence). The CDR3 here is CAWSGPTWYTF. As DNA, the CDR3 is TGTGCCTGGAGTGGACCGACATGGTACACCTTC. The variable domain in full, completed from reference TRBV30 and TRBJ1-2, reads SQTIHQWPATLVQPVGSPLSLECTVEGTSNPNLYWYRQAAGRGLQLLFYSVGIGQISSEVPQNLSASRPQDRQFILSSKKLLLSDSGFYLCAWSGPTWYTFGSGTRLTVV.

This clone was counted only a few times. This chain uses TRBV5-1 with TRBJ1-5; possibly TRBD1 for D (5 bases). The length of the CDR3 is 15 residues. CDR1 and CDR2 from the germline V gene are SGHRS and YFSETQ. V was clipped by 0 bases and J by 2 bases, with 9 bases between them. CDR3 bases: TGCGCCAGCAGCTTGGATTGGGGCGGCAATCAGCCCCAGCATTTT. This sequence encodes CASSLDWGGNQPQHF.

The CDR3 bases are TGTGCCAGCACCCCAGAGGGTAGAGAGACCCAGTACTTC. Its protein product is CASTPEGRETQYF. The V gene is TRBV28, the J gene TRBJ2-5, with TRBD2 as a possible D gene (5 bases). CDR3 length: 13 residues. Trimming removed 7 bases at V and 4 bases at J, with 13 bases between. Germline V gene lookup returns CDR1 MDHEN and CDR2 SYDVKM. Full variable domain (remainder filled in from reference TRBV28 and TRBJ2-5): DVKVTQSSRYLVKRTGEKVFLECVQDMDHENMFWYRQDPGLGLRLIYFSYDVKMKEKGDIPEGYSVSREKKERFSLILESASTNQTSMYLCASTPEGRETQYFGPGTRLLVL.

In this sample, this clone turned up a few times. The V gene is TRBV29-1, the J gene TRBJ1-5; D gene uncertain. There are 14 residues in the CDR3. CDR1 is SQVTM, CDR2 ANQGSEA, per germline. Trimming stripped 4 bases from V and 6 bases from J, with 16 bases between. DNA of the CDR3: TGCAGCGTTGGGGGAGGGCGAGGGAGTCAGCCCCAGCATTTT. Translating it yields CSVGGGRGSQPQHF.

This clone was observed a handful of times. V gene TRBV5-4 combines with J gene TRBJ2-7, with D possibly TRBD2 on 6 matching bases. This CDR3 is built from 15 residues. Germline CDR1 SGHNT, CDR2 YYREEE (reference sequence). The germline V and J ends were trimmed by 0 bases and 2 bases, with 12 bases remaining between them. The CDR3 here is CASSLGGLSTYEQYF. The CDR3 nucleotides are TGTGCCAGCAGCTTGGGAGGACTATCCACCTACGAGCAGTACTTC.

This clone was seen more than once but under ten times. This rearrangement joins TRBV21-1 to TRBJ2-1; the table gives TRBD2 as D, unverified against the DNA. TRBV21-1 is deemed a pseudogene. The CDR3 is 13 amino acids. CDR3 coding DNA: TGTGCCGGAAATAGCGGCTCCTACAATGAGCAGTTCTTC. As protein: CAGNSGSYNEQFF.

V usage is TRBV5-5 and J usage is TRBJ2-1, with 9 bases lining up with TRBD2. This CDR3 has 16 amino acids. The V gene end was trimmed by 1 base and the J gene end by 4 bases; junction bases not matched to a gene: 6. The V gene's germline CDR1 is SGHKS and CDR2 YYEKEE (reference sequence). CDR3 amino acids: CASSLFRGRGYNEQFF. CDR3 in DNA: TGTGCCAGCAGCTTGTTTCGCGGGAGGGGTTACAATGAGCAGTTCTTC.

CDR3 protein: CSASSYEQYF. CDR3 in DNA: TGCAGTGCGAGTTCCTACGAGCAGTACTTC. The chain combines TRBV20-1 with TRBJ2-7; D is uncertain. CDR3 length: 10 amino acids. Germline V gene sequence: CDR1 DFQATT, CDR2 SNEGSKA (reference sequence). V was shortened by 6 bases and J by 1 base, with 4 bases between the two germline ends.